The rows below give T cell receptor beta chains drawn from one sample of a study of OX40 agonist ivuxolimab in advanced cancers. Some clones are missing from TCRdb's copy, which holds only in-frame ones; the method was immunoSEQ multiplex PCR. The sample shows 55,000 to 80,000 clones, roughly 82% of them seen only once. The source material was CD4+ or CD8+ T cells sorted from blood, sampled in a trial of the OX40 agonist ivuxolimab. The receptors originated from an adult with an advanced solid tumor such as melanoma, head and neck, liver or kidney cancer. CDR3s include the opening cysteine and the closing phenylalanine or tryptophan. The order of the fields is CDR3 DNA, CDR3 protein, V gene, J gene, clone size, CDR3 length, D gene. D genes are given only for firm matches. Rows give clone size only sometimes, using once, few, many, or a class for an expanded clone.

CDR3nt: TGTGCCAGCAGACGGGACCCAGGGATTTATGGCTACACCTTC; CDR3aa: CASRRDPGIYGYTF; v_gene: TRBV6-4; j_gene: TRBJ1-2; abundance: once; len: 14; d_gene: .
CDR3nt: TGTGCCAGCAGTTACAAAACGGGACAGTTGTATACTGAAGCTTTCTTT; CDR3aa: CASSYKTGQLYTEAFF; v_gene: TRBV6-5; j_gene: TRBJ1-1; abundance: .; len: 16; d_gene: TRBD1
CDR3nt: TGTGCCAGCAGCGGACTAGCGGGGCCCTCCTACGAGCAGTACTTC; CDR3aa: CASSGLAGPSYEQYF; v_gene: TRBV27; j_gene: TRBJ2-7; abundance: .; len: 15; d_gene: TRBD2
CDR3nt: TGTGCCAGCAGTGGGACAGGGGGCTCGGGCAAAAACATTCAGTACTTC; CDR3aa: CASSGTGGSGKNIQYF; v_gene: TRBV6-1; j_gene: TRBJ2-4; abundance: .; len: 16; d_gene: TRBD1
CDR3nt: TGTGCCTGGAGGCCCGCGGGGGCCAGAGCTGTGAACACTGAAGCTTTCTTT; CDR3aa: CAWRPAGARAVNTEAFF; v_gene: TRBV30; j_gene: TRBJ1-1; abundance: .; len: 17; d_gene: .
CDR3nt: TGTGCCAGCAGCTTAGTGGAGGGACAGGGGTACGAGCAGTACTTC; CDR3aa: CASSLVEGQGYEQYF; v_gene: TRBV7-6; j_gene: TRBJ2-7; abundance: .; len: 15; d_gene: TRBD1
CDR3nt: TGTGCCAGCAGTGGGAGACTAGCGGGACTTCGGGAGCAGTACTTC; CDR3aa: CASSGRLAGLREQYF; v_gene: TRBV28; j_gene: TRBJ2-7; abundance: .; len: 15; d_gene: TRBD2
CDR3nt: TGTGCCAGCAGCACCGACAGGGATCAGCCCCAGCATTTT; CDR3aa: CASSTDRDQPQHF; v_gene: TRBV5-6; j_gene: TRBJ1-5; abundance: .; len: 13; d_gene: TRBD1
CDR3nt: TGTGCCAGCAGTGCGCAGCTCGGAAATGAAAAACTGTTTTTT; CDR3aa: CASSAQLGNEKLFF; v_gene: TRBV2; j_gene: TRBJ1-4; abundance: .; len: 14; d_gene: .
CDR3nt: TGTGCCAGCAGCCCCACAGGGGGCCATGGCTACACCTTC; CDR3aa: CASSPTGGHGYTF; v_gene: TRBV5-5; j_gene: TRBJ1-2; abundance: .; len: 13; d_gene: TRBD1
CDR3nt: TGTGCCAGCAGCTTAAACCCCATAGTCGTCAAAAACATTCAGTACTTC; CDR3aa: CASSLNPIVVKNIQYF; v_gene: TRBV7-8; j_gene: TRBJ2-4; abundance: .; len: 16; d_gene: .
CDR3nt: TGTGCCAGCTGGCATGGGGTATGGGGCTACACCTTC; CDR3aa: CASWHGVWGYTF; v_gene: TRBV6-5; j_gene: TRBJ1-2; abundance: few; len: 12; d_gene: .
CDR3nt: TGTGCCAGCAGCTGGGTCTGGGTTAGCGGCTACAATGAGCAGTTCTTC; CDR3aa: CASSWVWVSGYNEQFF; v_gene: TRBV7-3; j_gene: TRBJ2-1; abundance: .; len: 16; d_gene: .
CDR3nt: TGTGCCAGCAGTTTAAGGACGGCGGAGCAGTACTTC; CDR3aa: CASSLRTAEQYF; v_gene: TRBV28; j_gene: TRBJ2-7; abundance: .; len: 12; d_gene: .
CDR3nt: TGTGCCAGCAGTGACGATGGAGTCACTCAGCCCCAGCATTTT; CDR3aa: CASSDDGVTQPQHF; v_gene: TRBV6-4; j_gene: TRBJ1-5; abundance: .; len: 14; d_gene: .
CDR3nt: TGTGCCAGCAGCCAAGAGACGGTGGCAACTAATGAAAAACTGTTTTTT; CDR3aa: CASSQETVATNEKLFF; v_gene: TRBV4-2; j_gene: TRBJ1-4; abundance: .; len: 16; d_gene: .
CDR3nt: TGTGCCAGCAGCTATTTTCAGGGAGGGTATGGCTACACCTTC; CDR3aa: CASSYFQGGYGYTF; v_gene: TRBV5-4; j_gene: TRBJ1-2; abundance: .; len: 14; d_gene: .
CDR3nt: TGCGCCAGCAGCCCCGAGCCGGAGCGCGAGCAGTACTTC; CDR3aa: CASSPEPEREQYF; v_gene: TRBV4-3; j_gene: TRBJ2-7; abundance: few; len: 13; d_gene: .
CDR3nt: TGTGCCAGCAGCGCCGGGACAGGAAAATCCTACGAGCAGTACTTC; CDR3aa: CASSAGTGKSYEQYF; v_gene: TRBV7-2; j_gene: TRBJ2-7; abundance: .; len: 15; d_gene: TRBD1
CDR3nt: TGTGCCTGGAGTGATAACTCATACTCTGGAAACACCATATATTTT; CDR3aa: CAWSDNSYSGNTIYF; v_gene: TRBV30; j_gene: TRBJ1-3; abundance: once; len: 15; d_gene: .
CDR3nt: TGTGCCAGCAGTCCTCAGGGGGCTTGGACAGATACGCAGTATTTT; CDR3aa: CASSPQGAWTDTQYF; v_gene: TRBV5-6; j_gene: TRBJ2-3; abundance: .; len: 15; d_gene: TRBD1
CDR3nt: TGCGCCAGCATGATGGAGTTCACTAACACTGAAGCTTTCTTT; CDR3aa: CASMMEFTNTEAFF; v_gene: TRBV10-2; j_gene: TRBJ1-1; abundance: once; len: 14; d_gene: .
CDR3nt: TGTGCCAGCAGCTCCCGGACGGGGAGCGGCTATGGCTACACCTTC; CDR3aa: CASSSRTGSGYGYTF; v_gene: TRBV7-8; j_gene: TRBJ1-2; abundance: .; len: 15; d_gene: .